One sample yielded the 7 T cell receptor beta chains listed below, sequenced in a study of graft-versus-host responses after intestinal transplantation. No antigens are known for them. Measured with immunoSEQ multiplex PCR; TCRdb has only the in-frame clones, and not every one. The table lists under 140,000 clones, roughly 95% of them singletons. The input for sequencing was unstimulated CD8+ T cells sorted from spleen or lymph node cells, taken before intestinal transplant. Source of these receptors: a human donor who received an intestinal transplant.

This chain uses TRBV9 with TRBJ2-1; unclear D gene. V lost 2 bases and J lost 0, with 3 bases in between. The germline V gene has CDR1 SGDLS and CDR2 YYNGEE. There are 13 residues in the CDR3. This CDR3 is CASSVLSYNEQFF. CDR3 nucleotide sequence: TGTGCCAGCAGCGTTCTCTCCTACAATGAGCAGTTCTTC.

This sequence joins TRBV4-1 and TRBJ2-7; TRBD2 matches 9 bases. This CDR3 has 16 amino acids. V was pared by 0 bases and J by 1 base, with 4 bases of the junction left unmatched. Germline CDR1 is MGHRA and CDR2 is YSYEKL. CDR3 in amino acids: CASSQEGLATSYEQYF. For the CDR3, the DNA is TGCGCCAGCAGCCAAGAAGGACTAGCGACTTCCTACGAGCAGTACTTC.

The J gene is TRBJ2-3, the V gene TRBV27; D perhaps matches TRBD2 (5 bases). Germline V gene data show CDR1 as MNHEY and CDR2 as SMNVEV (reference sequence). V lost 6 bases, J lost 3 bases, and 13 bases lay in between. The CDR3 consists of 14 residues. The CDR3 here is CASRDFRVTDTQYF. For the CDR3, the DNA is TGTGCCAGCAGGGACTTCCGAGTTACAGATACGCAGTATTTT.

The genes are TRBV27 and TRBJ2-7, with 10 bases aligning to TRBD2. The CDR3 spans 13 residues. From germline, CDR1 is MNHEY and CDR2 SMNVEV (reference sequence). V was clipped by 8 bases and J by 2 bases; unmatched bases: 3. The CDR3 DNA follows: TGTGCCAGCCGGACTAGCGGTACCTACGAGCAGTACTTC. Residues: CASRTSGTYEQYF.

The J gene is TRBJ1-1, the V gene TRBV18; no definite D call. Trimming stripped 4 bases from V and 6 bases from J, with 12 bases between. CDR3 size: 13 residues. Germline CDR1 and CDR2: KGHSH and LQKENI. CDR3 sequence (DNA): TGTGCCAGCTCACTCCGGGCCGGTTCTGAAGCTTTCTTT. Protein sequence: CASSLRAGSEAFF.

The chain recombines TRBV4-1 with TRBJ2-1; the D is unclear. Germline values: CDR1 MGHRA, CDR2 YSYEKL. The CDR3 extends over 14 amino acids. Deletions cut 1 base from V and 8 bases from J, with 12 bases between. CDR3 coding DNA: TGCGCCAGCAGCCAAGGTTTAGGAGCGTATGAGCAGTTCTTC. Its translation is CASSQGLGAYEQFF.

This chain links TRBV7-8 with TRBJ2-2; 8 nucleotides match TRBD2. The CDR3 sequence is 15 residues long. Trimming cost V 8 bases and J 6 bases; bases outside gene matches: 11. From germline, CDR1 is SGHVS and CDR2 FQNEAQ. DNA of the CDR3: TGTGCCAGCGGCCGATTTAGCGGGGCCTCCGGGGAGCTGTTTTTT. Protein product: CASGRFSGASGELFF. Drawing the rest from reference TRBV7-8 and TRBJ2-2, the complete variable domain is GAGVSQSPRYKVAKRGQDVALRCDPISGHVSLFWYQQALGQGPEFLTYFQNEAQLDKSGLPSDRFFAERPEGSVSTLKIQRTQQEDSAVYLCASGRFSGASGELFFGEGSRLTVL.